The sequence of this T cell receptor beta chain was determined in a study of blood T cell repertoires in COVID-19. Overall study context: Samples of COVID-19 (acute and convalescent) were obtained from the United States, Italy and Spain. PBMCs, B-cell-depleted T cells, or T cells were the source of the cDNA or gDNA that made up the material.

As processed by the authors: Cell counts per sample came from amplifying reference gene primers. The assay was immunoSEQ multiplex PCR, and TCRdb's table has in-frame clones only and misses some. The D gene and trimming were derived from the DNA, and the V and J assignments and clone size from that table. The data show some 110,000 clones, with 75% to 85% seen just once and roughly 8.2% held by the top ten. The sequence derives from a man between 65 and 85 years old with acute or convalescent COVID-19. The material sequenced was peripheral blood.

CDR3 residues: CASSLRQGRRNEAFF. The CDR3 DNA reads TGTGCCAGCAGCTTGCGACAGGGGCGGAGGAATGAAGCTTTCTTT. The V call is TRBV5-4, the J call TRBJ1-1; 8 nucleotides line up with TRBD1. Trimming removed 1 base from V and 7 bases from J; junction bases left unmatched: 9. Per the germline V gene, CDR1 is SGHNT and CDR2 is YYREEE (reference sequence). The CDR3 loop spans 15 amino acids. The full variable domain, in which reference TRBV5-4 and TRBJ1-1 provide the parts outside the CDR3, is ETGVTQSPTHLIKTRGQQVTLRCSSQSGHNTVSWYQQALGQGPQFIFQYYREEENGRGNFPPRFSGLQFPNYSSELNVNALELDDSALYLCASSLRQGRRNEAFFGQGTRLTVV.